This T cell receptor (beta chain) was recovered during a study of blood T cell repertoires in COVID-19. Study background: Sites across the United States, Italy and Spain contributed samples from acute and convalescent COVID-19.

The study recruited people aged roughly 18 to 100 years across roughly 25 US areas. Two negative PCRs, clearance, or symptom resolution had been documented for recovered Cohort 3 donors. Source study methods: How many nucleated cells were present was estimated from reference gene primer amplification. The table came from immunoSEQ multiplex PCR; TCRdb's copy has only in-frame clones and leaves some out. The V and J calls and clone size come from that table; D and trimming were worked out from the DNA. The sample lists a few hundred thousand clones, approximately 84% occurring once. The origin of this receptor is a woman under 30 who had recovered from COVID-19. Sample: PBMCs or T cells enriched from blood (not recorded which).

The CDR3 region has the DNA TGTGCCAGCAGCAAAGGGGGGGGCTATGGCTACACCTTC. This encodes CASSKGGGYGYTF. The genes are TRBV21-1 and TRBJ1-2. TRBV21-1 is listed as a pseudogene. The CDR3 sequence is 13 residues long.